This TCR beta chain was recovered during a study of Ad26.COV2.S vaccination and SARS-CoV-2 variants. This table comes from immunoSEQ multiplex PCR, and its TCRdb copy is limited to in-frame clones, with some not included. The sample includes roughly 400,000 clones, less than 95% of them seen just once. Regarding treatment: about 20 received Ad26.COV2.S at low or high dose, single or two shots; roughly five received placebo; per-sample allocation not given. Day 63 following the first vaccine or placebo injection was when the samples were taken. The CDR3 spans 14 residues. V lost 3 bases, J lost 1 base, and 11 bases lay in between. In germline, CDR1 is SGHDT, CDR2 YYEEEE.

Here the sequenced sample was peripheral blood, taken in a trial of Ad26.COV2.S vaccine versus placebo. This chain uses TRBV5-6 with TRBJ2-7, with D possibly being TRBD1 (7 bases). The sequence was obtained from a person between 18 and 65 years old who received the Ad26.COV2.S COVID-19 vaccine or a placebo. The chain's CDR3 is CASSWGDSSYEQYF. In DNA, the CDR3 is TGTGCCAGCAGCTGGGGGGACAGTTCCTACGAGCAGTACTTC.